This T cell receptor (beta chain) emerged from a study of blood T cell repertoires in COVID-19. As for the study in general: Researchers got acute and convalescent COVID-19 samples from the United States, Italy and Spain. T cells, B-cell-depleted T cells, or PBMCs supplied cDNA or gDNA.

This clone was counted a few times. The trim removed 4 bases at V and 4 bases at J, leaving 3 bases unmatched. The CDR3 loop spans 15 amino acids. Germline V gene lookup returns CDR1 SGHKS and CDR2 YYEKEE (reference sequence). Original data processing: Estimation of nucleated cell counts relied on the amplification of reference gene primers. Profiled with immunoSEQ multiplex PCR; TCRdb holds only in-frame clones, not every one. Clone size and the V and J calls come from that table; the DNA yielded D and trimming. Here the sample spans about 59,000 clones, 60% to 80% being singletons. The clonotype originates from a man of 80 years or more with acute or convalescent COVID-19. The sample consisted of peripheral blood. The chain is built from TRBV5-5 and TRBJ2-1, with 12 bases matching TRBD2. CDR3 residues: CASSALAGGYNEQFF. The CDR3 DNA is TGTGCCAGCAGCGCACTAGCGGGGGGTTACAATGAGCAGTTCTTC.